The sequence of this TCR beta chain was determined in a study of blood T cell repertoires in COVID-19. Overall study: Sample material is recorded as cDNA or gDNA derived from T cells, B-cell-depleted T cells, or PBMCs.

Original analysis: Amplifying reference gene primers gave estimates of nucleated cell counts. Data came from immunoSEQ multiplex PCR; TCRdb stores just in-frame clones and leaves some out. The V and J calls and the clone size are those of that table, but D and trimming were determined from the DNA. The sample has tens of thousands of clones, 75% to 85% seen once. This clone was recorded a few times. This CDR3 has 18 amino acids. The J gene is TRBJ1-5, the V gene TRBV21-1; the table's D call of TRBD1 was not tested on the DNA. TRBV21-1 is designated a pseudogene. This TCR was recovered from a woman aged 60-75 years with acute or convalescent COVID-19. Sequencing was carried out using peripheral blood. The CDR3 nucleotides read TGTGCCAGCAGCAGCCGGGACAGGGGGTTTGATAGCAATCAGCCCCAGCATTTT. Protein: CASSSRDRGFDSNQPQHF.